The subject of this entry is one T cell receptor beta chain. Sequencing was performed with immunoSEQ multiplex PCR; in TCRdb, only in-frame clones are kept and a portion is missing. Of fewer than 250,000 clones in the sample, around nine tenths were seen once. The data belong to a study of blood T cell repertoires in COVID-19. In terms of age and location, participants ranged from roughly 18 to 95 years and lived in about 25 US areas. Between the trimmed V and J ends, which lost 7 bases and 2 bases, there was a span of 13 bases. The CDR3 extends over 14 amino acids. CDR1 is MNHEY, CDR2 SMNVEV, per germline (reference sequence).

The chain uses TRBV27 and TRBJ2-3; D is undetermined. This clonotype was obtained from a woman aged 25 to 45 who had been exposed to COVID-19. Sequencing was performed on PBMCs or T cells enriched from blood (not recorded which). CDR3 nucleotides: TGTGCCAGCACCCGAGCTCACCTCACAGATACGCAGTATTTT. It translates to CASTRAHLTDTQYF.